This T cell receptor beta chain was recorded in a study of CD8+ T cells in alopecia areata. Study background: For treated patients, severity scores reflected the percentage of scalp area affected.

Treatment: oral pan-JAK inhibitor, 5-10 mg twice daily. Per germline, CDR1 ENHRY and CDR2 SYGVKD. Trimming stripped 9 bases from V and 0 bases from J, with 14 bases between. The CDR3 sequence is 15 residues long. Study-level results: More clonal than normal scalp was lesional scalp, particularly alopecia totalis/universalis. Any link of baseline CD8+ expansion to response, resting on one nonresponder, remains uncertain.

The sequencing template was cDNA reverse transcribed from extracted RNA. The table came from immunoSEQ multiplex PCR; TCRdb's copy has only in-frame clones and leaves some out. The sample holds roughly 200,000 clones; 60% are singletons and the top ten take 3% to 3.5%. A few counts support this clone. Its cognate antigen is unknown. The J gene is TRBJ2-2, the V gene TRBV10-3; weak D call: TRBD1 (6 bases). The clonotype comes from a human donor with alopecia areata. This sample comprised CD4+ T cells sorted from blood, obtained at week 4, from a patient treated with tofacitinib. CDR3 nucleotides: TGTGCCATTGGTAAACAGGGCGCGAACACCGGGGAGCTGTTTTTT. Translated, it gives CAIGKQGANTGELFF.